This TCR beta chain was recorded in a study of Ad26.COV2.S vaccination and SARS-CoV-2 variants. Produced via immunoSEQ multiplex PCR; TCRdb's table is partial and in-frame only. The data hold fewer than 400,000 clones, with about 85% observed a single time. Stated treatment: roughly 19 received Ad26.COV2.S at low or high dose, single or two shots; roughly five received placebo; per-sample allocation not given. Collection of samples fell on day 63 after the first vaccine or placebo injection. An Ad26 vector carrying the Wuhan-strain SARS-CoV-2 spike served as the vaccine. The CDR3 totals 15 residues. V dropped 2 bases and J dropped 2; count of bases not matched to a gene: 7. CDR1 SGHRS and CDR2 YFSETQ come from the germline V gene.

Material: peripheral blood, obtained in a trial of Ad26.COV2.S vaccine versus placebo. The chain recombines TRBV5-1 with TRBJ2-7, with 7 nucleotides matching TRBD1. This clonotype was sampled from a person between 18 and 59 years old who received the Ad26.COV2.S COVID-19 vaccine or a placebo. The CDR3 here is CASSLGTAGAYEQYF. CDR3 sequence (DNA): TGCGCCAGCAGCTTAGGGACAGCCGGAGCCTACGAGCAGTACTTC.